One and the same sample provided the 20 T cell receptor beta chains below, sequenced in a study of T-cell reconstitution after alpha-beta-depleted transplantation in children. The TCRbeta library incorporated unique molecular identifiers. TCRdb independently ran MiXCR on the PCR reads; one entry per CDR3 protein. This sample carries fewer than 750,000 distinct CDR3 sequences, 27% of them seen once, and the ten largest clones take about 35%. Sequences were derived from PBMCs, sampled before TCRalphabeta/CD19-depleted stem cell transplant. Receptor source: a boy under two years old with Wiskott-Aldrich syndrome, due to receive a stem cell transplant.

Only a few counts were recorded for this clonotype. The chain combines TRBV4-1 with TRBJ2-1, with 10 bases matching TRBD2. J was trimmed by 1 base and V by 3 bases; bases with no gene match: 6. The CDR3 loop spans 17 amino acids. CDR1 is MGHRA and CDR2 is YSYEKL in the germline V gene. CDR3 in amino acids: CASSQRGLALSYNEQFF. In DNA, the CDR3 is TGCGCCAGCAGCCAGAGGGGACTAGCGCTTTCCTACAATGAGCAGTTCTTC.

This clonotype was detected only a few times. The chain joins TRBV24-1 to TRBJ2-7, with 10 bases lining up with TRBD1. Germline values: CDR1 KGHDR, CDR2 SFDVKD. CDR3 length: 16 residues. J gave up 0 bases and V 4 bases, and 5 bases lay outside the gene matches. The CDR3 loop is CATSERRTGGSYEQYF. For the CDR3, the DNA is TGTGCCACCAGTGAACGTAGGACAGGGGGCTCCTACGAGCAGTACTTC.

This chain connects TRBV12-3 or TRBV12-4 to TRBJ2-7; D uncertain. CDR3 size: 13 residues. V lost 6 bases to trimming and J lost 3 bases, with 12 bases between them. The CDR3 reads CASSPYPVYEQYF. CDR3 in DNA: TGTGCCAGCAGCCCCTACCCAGTCTACGAGCAGTACTTC.

This clonotype was seen a handful of times. The genes are TRBV7-9 and TRBJ2-1, with a weak D call TRBD2 (5 bases). This CDR3 has 15 amino acids. Trimming removed 5 bases at V and 5 bases at J, with 16 bases between. Germline assignment: CDR1 SEHNR and CDR2 FQNEAQ (reference sequence). This CDR3 is CASSVTTGFNNEQFF. CDR3 coding DNA: TGTGCCAGCAGCGTAACGACGGGATTCAACAATGAGCAGTTCTTC.

The J gene is TRBJ2-5, the V gene TRBV29-1; D is uncertain. Per the germline V gene, CDR1 is SQVTM and CDR2 is ANQGSEA. V was trimmed by 6 bases and J by 4 bases, leaving 18 bases between them. The CDR3 spans 14 residues. This chain's CDR3 is CSVRAPRMGETQYF. For the CDR3, the DNA is TGCAGCGTCCGTGCCCCGAGGATGGGAGAGACCCAGTACTTC. The entire variable domain, with the rest obtained from reference TRBV29-1 and TRBJ2-5, is as follows: SAVISQKPSRDICQRGTSLTIQCQVDSQVTMMFWYRQQPGQSLTLIATANQGSEATYESGFVIDKFPISRPNLTFSTLTVSNMSPEDSSIYLCSVRAPRMGETQYFGPGTRLLVL.

V is TRBV30 and J is TRBJ2-2; D is undetermined. Germline V gene lookup returns CDR1 GTSNPN and CDR2 SVGIG (reference sequence). This CDR3 has 13 amino acids. V lost 4 bases and J lost 0, with 6 bases in between. Here the CDR3 reads CAWTQTNTGELFF. In DNA form, the CDR3 reads TGTGCCTGGACTCAGACGAACACCGGGGAGCTGTTTTTT.

This chain connects TRBV5-6 to TRBJ2-1; no definite D call. The CDR3 is 14 residues long. Germline V lookup: CDR1 SGHDT, CDR2 YYEEEE. The germline V and J ends were trimmed by 3 bases and 6 bases, with 13 bases remaining between them. The DNA for the CDR3 is TGTGCCAGCAGCTCCCAGATCAAGCGCAATGAGCAGTTCTTC. It yields the protein CASSSQIKRNEQFF.

V and J are TRBV11-3 and TRBJ1-1; 11 bases are shared with TRBD1. The germline V gene encodes CDR1 SGHNT and CDR2 YENEEA. Germline trimming cut 6 bases from V and 5 bases from J; bases unmatched to any gene: 14. The length of the CDR3 is 17 residues. The CDR3 spells CASSTDRGRRSWTEAFF. CDR3 sequence (DNA): TGTGCCAGCAGTACGGACAGGGGGCGGAGAAGTTGGACTGAAGCTTTCTTT.

This clonotype was observed a handful of times. The chain has TRBV3-1 and TRBJ2-1; D is undetermined. Germline V gives CDR1 LGHDT, CDR2 YNNKEL (reference sequence). CDR3 length equals 15 residues. The germline V and J ends were trimmed by 0 bases and 0 bases, with 6 bases remaining between them. CDR3 DNA sequence: TGTGCCAGCAGCCAAGAGAGCGTCTCCTACAATGAGCAGTTCTTC. Its protein product is CASSQESVSYNEQFF.

CDR3 sequence reads: CASSSLRGTTADTQYF. Written as DNA, the CDR3 is TGTGCCAGCAGCTCCCTTAGGGGTACCACCGCAGATACGCAGTATTTT. V is TRBV7-9 and J is TRBJ2-3, with TRBD1 as a possible D gene (5 bases). The CDR3 length is 16 residues. Germline-derived CDR1 and CDR2 are SEHNR and FQNEAQ (reference sequence). Between the trimmed V and J ends, which lost 4 bases and 4 bases, there was a span of 18 bases.

The chain combines TRBV20-1 with TRBJ2-3; D is ambiguous. The length of the CDR3 is 13 residues. Germline loops: CDR1 DFQATT, CDR2 SNEGSKA (reference sequence). V lost 0 bases to trimming and J lost 4 bases, with 8 bases between them. CDR3 bases: TGCAGTGCTAGAGATTATCGGGCAGATACGCAGTATTTT. Its protein product is CSARDYRADTQYF.

This chain links TRBV6-5 with TRBJ2-4; D call uncertain. The CDR3 sequence is 16 residues long. From germline, CDR1 is MNHEY and CDR2 SVGAGI. V lost 2 bases to trimming and J lost 3 bases, with 14 bases between them. CDR3: CASSYDARWVKNIQYF. The CDR3 bases are TGTGCCAGCAGTTACGATGCCCGTTGGGTCAAAAACATTCAGTACTTC.

This clonotype was detected a few times. The rearrangement joins TRBV27 to TRBJ1-3, with D maybe TRBD1 (6 bases). The CDR3 totals 13 residues. V was clipped by 7 bases and J by 0 bases, with 7 bases between them. Germline values: CDR1 MNHEY, CDR2 SMNVEV (reference sequence). The DNA for the CDR3 is TGTGCCAGCAAGACAGGCTCTGGAAACACCATATATTTT. The encoded protein is CASKTGSGNTIYF.

The CDR3 protein is CSVEGFSGPQETQYF. The CDR3 DNA follows: TGCAGCGTTGAAGGATTCTCGGGACCTCAAGAGACCCAGTACTTC. The rearrangement links TRBV29-1 to TRBJ2-5, with D possibly called TRBD1 or TRBD2 (5 bases each). Germline V gene data show CDR1 as SQVTM and CDR2 as ANQGSEA. The CDR3 is 15 residues long. Deletions cut 1 base from V and 2 bases from J, with 14 bases between.

Only a few counts were recorded for this clonotype. The rearrangement uses TRBV12-3 or TRBV12-4 and TRBJ2-1; D is perhaps TRBD2 (5 bases). The CDR3 runs 16 residues. V lost 2 bases and J 0 bases, leaving 11 bases between the germline ends. The CDR3 DNA reads as TGTGCCAGCAGTTTATGGACTTTCAGCTCCTACAATGAGCAGTTCTTC. Translated, it gives CASSLWTFSSYNEQFF.

The chain has TRBV19 and TRBJ2-7, with TRBD2 matching 15 bases. Germline values: CDR1 LNHDA, CDR2 SQIVND (reference sequence). The ends lost 6 bases at V and 6 bases at J; junction bases unmatched: 6. CDR3 length: 15 amino acids. The CDR3 coding sequence is TGTGCCAGTAGCGGGACTAGCGGGAGGCGTGGCGAGCAGTACTTC. Its protein is CASSGTSGRRGEQYF.

This chain links TRBV30 with TRBJ1-5, with D maybe TRBD1 (5 bases). The CDR3 runs to 14 residues. The V gene's germline CDR1 is GTSNPN and CDR2 SVGIG (reference sequence). Trimming stripped 0 bases from V and 4 bases from J, with 10 bases between. CDR3 in amino acids: CAWSVLEGNQPQHF. CDR3 sequence (DNA): TGTGCCTGGAGTGTATTGGAGGGGAATCAGCCCCAGCATTTT. Complete variable domain (other parts from reference TRBV30 and TRBJ1-5): SQTIHQWPATLVQPVGSPLSLECTVEGTSNPNLYWYRQAAGRGLQLLFYSVGIGQISSEVPQNLSASRPQDRQFILSSKKLLLSDSGFYLCAWSVLEGNQPQHFGDGTRLSIL.

The gene calls are TRBV12-3 or TRBV12-4 and TRBJ1-1; perhaps TRBD1 as D (6 bases). Trimming removed 6 bases at V and 1 base at J, with 18 bases between. The CDR3 spans 16 residues. As DNA, the CDR3 is TGTGCCAGCAGCAGAAGACAGGCAAAGGGGAACACTGAAGCTTTCTTT. Amino acids: CASSRRQAKGNTEAFF.

The chain joins TRBV3-1 to TRBJ2-1, with 8 bases identical to TRBD2. The CDR3 is 15 residues long. Germline-derived CDR1 and CDR2 are LGHDT and YNNKEL (reference sequence). The trim removed 4 bases at V and 11 bases at J, leaving 13 bases unmatched. This CDR3 reads CASSPKVLAGGQQFF. CDR3 coding DNA: TGTGCCAGCAGCCCGAAAGTTCTAGCGGGTGGTCAGCAGTTCTTC.

This clonotype was recorded a few times. The chain is built from TRBV4-1 and TRBJ2-7, with D possibly matching TRBD1 (5 bases). The V gene lost 3 bases and the J gene lost 6 bases, with 12 bases spanning the gap. Germline V gene lookup returns CDR1 MGHRA and CDR2 YSYEKL. The CDR3 contains 13 residues. The CDR3 bases are TGCGCCAGCAGCCAGGAGACAGTTTCCGAGCAGTACTTC. Translation gives CASSQETVSEQYF.